Reported below is one T cell receptor (beta chain). The V gene's germline CDR1 is MNHEY and CDR2 SMNVEV (reference sequence). With V trimmed by 4 bases and J by 9 bases, 14 bases remained unmatched. The CDR3 is made up of 17 amino acids. The data belong to a study of blood T cell repertoires in COVID-19. Study details: Acute and convalescent COVID-19 samples came from the United States, Italy and Spain.

Original processing methods: From reference gene primer amplification, estimates of nucleated cell counts were derived. Using immunoSEQ multiplex PCR, the repertoire was profiled, and TCRdb retains in-frame clones only, with some absent. Clonal size and the V and J genes are those of that table, whereas D and trimming came from the DNA. The table has about 180,000 clones, approximately 86% seen once. The chain has TRBV27 and TRBJ1-6; 8 bases fit TRBD1. This clonotype originated in a woman in her twenties or thirties with active or convalescent COVID-19. Sequenced sample: peripheral blood. This chain's CDR3 is CASSSPAPGQASSPLHF. In DNA, the CDR3 is TGTGCCAGCAGTTCCCCGGCGCCGGGACAGGCAAGTTCACCCCTCCACTTT.